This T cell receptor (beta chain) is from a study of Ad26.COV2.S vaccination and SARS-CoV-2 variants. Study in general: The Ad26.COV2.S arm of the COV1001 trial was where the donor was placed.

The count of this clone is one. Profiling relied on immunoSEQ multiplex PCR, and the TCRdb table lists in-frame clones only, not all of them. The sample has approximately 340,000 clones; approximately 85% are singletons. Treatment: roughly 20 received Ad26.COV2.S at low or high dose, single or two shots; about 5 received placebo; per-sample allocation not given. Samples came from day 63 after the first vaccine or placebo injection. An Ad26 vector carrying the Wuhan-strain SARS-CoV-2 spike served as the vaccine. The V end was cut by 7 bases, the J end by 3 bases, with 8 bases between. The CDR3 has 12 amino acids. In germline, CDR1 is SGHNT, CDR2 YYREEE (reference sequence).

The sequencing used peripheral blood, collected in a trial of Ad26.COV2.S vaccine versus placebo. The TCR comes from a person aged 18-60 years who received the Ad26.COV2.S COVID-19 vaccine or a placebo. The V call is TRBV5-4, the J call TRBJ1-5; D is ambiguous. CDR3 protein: CASGSDNQPQHF. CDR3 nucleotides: TGTGCCAGCGGCTCGGACAATCAGCCCCAGCATTTT.